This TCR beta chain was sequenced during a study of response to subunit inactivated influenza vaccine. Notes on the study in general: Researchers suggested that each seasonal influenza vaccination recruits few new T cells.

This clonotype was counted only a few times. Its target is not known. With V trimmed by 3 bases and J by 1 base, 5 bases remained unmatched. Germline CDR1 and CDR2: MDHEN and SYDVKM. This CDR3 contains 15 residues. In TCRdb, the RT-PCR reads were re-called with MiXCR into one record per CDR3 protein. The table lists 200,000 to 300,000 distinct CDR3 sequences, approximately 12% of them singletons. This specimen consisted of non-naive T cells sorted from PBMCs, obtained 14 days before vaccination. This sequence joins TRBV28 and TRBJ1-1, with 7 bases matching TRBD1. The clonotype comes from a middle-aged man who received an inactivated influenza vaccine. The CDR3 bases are TGTGCCAGCAGTTTTCGGACAGGCCAGAACACTGAAGCTTTCTTT. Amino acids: CASSFRTGQNTEAFF.